Listed below are T cell receptor beta chains from one sample, sequenced in a study of T cells in Graves' hyperthyroidism and ophthalmopathy. TCRdb redid the calling of the multiplex PCR reads with MiXCR, one entry per CDR3 protein. The sample lists about 260,000 distinct CDR3 sequences, about a sixth occurring once. The sequenced material came from blood. The receptors were gathered from a woman younger than 35 with Graves' ophthalmopathy. Both conserved end residues are part of each CDR3. D genes are given only for firm matches. Clone size is stated in some rows and not others, as once, few, many or a class when expanded.

d_call clone_size j_call v_call cdr3_aa cdr3_nt
- - TRBJ1-5 TRBV28 CASSFPAGGSRQPQHF TGTGCCAGCAGTTTTCCGGCGGGGGGAAGTCGGCAGCCCCAGCATTTT
- many TRBJ1-3 TRBV4-3 CASSQDSRGGNTIYF TGCGCCAGCAGCCAAGATTCCAGAGGTGGAAACACCATATATTTT
- many TRBJ2-1 TRBV28 CASFPSTRYNEQFF TGTGCCAGCTTCCCTTCGACACGCTACAATGAGCAGTTCTTC
- many TRBJ1-2 TRBV7-2 CASSLNGGLGYTF TGTGCCAGCAGCTTAAACGGGGGTCTTGGCTACACCTTC
- many TRBJ2-3 TRBV11-2 CASSLDLIGGTDTQYF TGTGCCAGCAGCTTAGATCTCATAGGGGGCACAGATACGCAGTATTTT
TRBD1 many TRBJ1-1 TRBV20-1 CSASLQGVRKYTEAFF TGCAGTGCTAGTCTCCAGGGGGTCAGAAAGTACACTGAAGCTTTCTTT
TRBD1 - TRBJ1-6 TRBV12-5 CASGLGQTGRDSPLHF TGTGCTAGTGGTTTGGGACAGACAGGGAGAGATTCACCCCTCCACTTT
TRBD1 many TRBJ1-1 TRBV20-1 CSAKIQGALNTEAFF TGCAGTGCTAAAATACAGGGGGCGCTGAACACTGAAGCTTTCTTT
TRBD2 many TRBJ2-7 TRBV7-2 CASSLASGGALEGEQYF TGTGCCAGCAGCTTGGCTAGCGGGGGGGCCCTGGAAGGAGAGCAGTACTTC
- many TRBJ2-7 TRBV6-2/TRBV6-3 CASTYWVGPGHPYEQYF TGTGCCAGCACCTACTGGGTGGGCCCGGGACACCCCTACGAGCAGTACTTC
- many TRBJ2-3 TRBV24-1 CATSATGLATDTQYF TGTGCCACCAGTGCGACAGGCCTGGCGACAGATACGCAGTATTTT
- many TRBJ1-5 TRBV6-2/TRBV6-3 CASSYSSLTRGSWEPQHF TGTGCCAGCAGTTACTCGAGCCTAACTCGAGGATCTTGGGAGCCCCAGCATTTT
- - TRBJ2-7 TRBV28 CASGSDSSSYEQYF TGTGCCAGCGGTAGCGATTCGAGCTCCTACGAGCAGTACTTC
- many TRBJ2-5 TRBV3-1 CASSQGLQERETQYF TGTGCCAGCAGCCAAGGGCTACAGGAGCGAGAGACCCAGTACTTC
- many TRBJ1-1 TRBV2 CASSEATPRLNTEAFF TGTGCCAGCAGTGAAGCGACCCCGCGACTAAACACTGAAGCTTTCTTT
TRBD2 many TRBJ2-3 TRBV15 CATSSLPGLAGDTQYF TGTGCCACCAGCAGCCTACCGGGACTAGCAGGAGATACGCAGTATTTT
TRBD2 - TRBJ2-3 TRBV2 CASRSGLAGLKDTQYF TGTGCCAGCAGATCGGGACTAGCGGGATTGAAAGATACGCAGTATTTT
TRBD1 many TRBJ2-7 TRBV7-6 CASSGQGYEQYF TGTGCCAGCAGTGGACAGGGCTACGAGCAGTACTTC
- many TRBJ2-1 TRBV9 CASRPFGGVEQFF TGTGCCAGCAGGCCTTTCGGTGGAGTTGAGCAGTTCTTC
TRBD2 - TRBJ2-3 TRBV15 CATSRDPGGRGDTQYF TGTGCCACCAGCAGAGATCCGGGCGGGAGAGGGGATACGCAGTATTTT
TRBD2 many TRBJ2-5 TRBV7-9 CASSFGRGEQETQYF TGTGCCAGCAGCTTCGGCCGGGGGGAGCAAGAGACCCAGTACTTC
- many TRBJ2-3 TRBV6-4 CASSDSSGGTDTQYF TGTGCCAGCAGTGACTCGAGTGGGGGCACGGATACGCAGTATTTT
TRBD2 many TRBJ2-7 TRBV5-1 CASSRTSGHYEQYF TGCGCCAGCAGCCGGACTAGCGGACACTACGAGCAGTACTTC
- - TRBJ1-3 TRBV3-1 CASSHRRGDGNTIYF TGTGCCAGCAGCCACCGAAGGGGGGACGGAAACACCATATATTTT
TRBD1 many TRBJ2-7 TRBV7-2 CASSLTFRTGDYEQYF TGTGCCAGCAGCTTAACCTTTAGGACAGGGGACTACGAGCAGTACTTC
TRBD2 many TRBJ2-7 TRBV10-3 CAISESGLAGPEQYF TGTGCCATCAGTGAGTCGGGACTAGCGGGACCCGAGCAGTACTTC
- - TRBJ2-1 TRBV25-1 CASSEYRGPGFNEQFF TGTGCCAGCAGTGAATATCGCGGACCTGGATTCAATGAGCAGTTCTTC
TRBD1 once TRBJ2-7 TRBV28 CASSSLGTGGWNEQYF TGTGCCAGCAGTTCTCTCGGGACAGGGGGGTGGAACGAGCAGTACTTC
- many TRBJ1-1 TRBV14 CASSQTGGATEAFF TGTGCCAGCAGCCAAACGGGAGGGGCCACTGAAGCTTTCTTT
TRBD1 many TRBJ2-7 TRBV7-3 CASSGTPGQPCSYEQYF TGTGCCAGCAGCGGCACACCGGGACAGCCGTGCTCCTACGAGCAGTACTTC
TRBD1 many TRBJ1-1 TRBV28 CASNFPGGSNTEAFF TGTGCCAGCAATTTTCCAGGGGGCTCGAACACTGAAGCTTTCTTT
- many TRBJ2-7 TRBV20-1 CSASYLSYEQYF TGCAGTGCGAGTTACCTATCCTACGAGCAGTACTTC
- many TRBJ1-5 TRBV7-2 CASSLGVTGQPQHF TGTGCCAGCAGCTTAGGGGTGACTGGGCAGCCCCAGCATTTT
TRBD1 many TRBJ1-1 TRBV9 CASSEGATNTEAFF TGTGCCAGCAGCGAGGGGGCCACGAACACTGAAGCTTTCTTT